This T cell receptor beta chain is drawn from a study of regulatory T cells in long-lasting Graves disease. The study's findings and limits: Examination was confined to peripheral blood, excluding thyroid tissue.

Both iRepertoire HTBI primers and Arm-PCR of CDR3 regions were used to build the TCR beta libraries. TCRdb reanalysed the multiplex PCR reads using MiXCR and keeps one entry per CDR3 protein. This sample carries 550,000 to 650,000 distinct CDR3 sequences, roughly a sixth of them seen once, and the ten largest clones take around 12%. Time point denoted: newly diagnosed GD, antithyroid drugs for less than 3 months. RNA from PBMCs was the source of the TCR library. Patient provenance is recorded as an endocrinology department in Xi'an, China. This clonotype was found a few times. Its antigen is unknown. A read error may account for a junction end that differs from germline. Germline CDR1 is SGHAT and CDR2 is FQNNGV. This CDR3 is built from 11 residues. These data are also associated with another study on T cells in Graves' hyperthyroidism and ophthalmopathy.

The chain joins TRBV11-2 to TRBJ2-1; TRBD2 matches 7 bases. Source: peripheral blood mononuclear cells (PBMCs), taken at new diagnosis, from a patient treated with antithyroid drugs. The TCR comes from a man between 18 and 29 years old with Graves disease. This CDR3 is CASSLGLSLCF. CDR3 DNA sequence: TGTGCCAGCAGCTTGGGACTATCCCTTTGTTTC. Variable domain in full (rest from reference TRBV11-2 and TRBJ2-1): EAGVAQSPRYKIIEKRQSVAFWCNPISGHATLYWYQQILGQGPKLLIQFQNNGVVDDSQLPKDRFSAERLKGVDSTLKIQPAKLEDSAVYLCASSLGLSLCFGPGTRLTVL.